What follows are 27 T cell receptor beta chains derived from one specimen sequenced in a study of T cell responses to AZD1222 COVID-19 vaccine. Clones were read by immunoSEQ multiplex PCR, and TCRdb kept only the in-frame ones, dropping some. This table holds 150,000 to 180,000 clones, 70% to 90% found once. The specimen comprised peripheral blood, sampled on day 0 of MenACWY control vaccination. The source is an adult in good health.

The chain recombines TRBV5-4 with TRBJ1-1, with a weak D call TRBD1 (5 bases). The CDR3 spans 13 residues. Germline CDR1 is SGHNT and CDR2 is YYREEE (reference sequence). The V end lost 6 bases, the J end lost 0 bases, and 9 bases lay between the germline ends. The CDR3 coding sequence is TGTGCCAGCACCCGGGGGATGAACACTGAAGCTTTCTTT. This codes for CASTRGMNTEAFF.

V is TRBV28 and J is TRBJ2-5, with 10 bases lining up with TRBD1. Germline V gene lookup returns CDR1 MDHEN and CDR2 SYDVKM. The CDR3 runs 15 residues. With V trimmed by 2 bases and J by 3 bases, 3 bases remained unmatched. The CDR3 nucleotides read TGTGCCAGCAGTTTACTAGGACAGGGGGAAGAGACCCAGTACTTC. Its protein product is CASSLLGQGEETQYF.

J is TRBJ1-6 and V is TRBV7-2; D remains unclear. The germline V and J ends were trimmed by 7 bases and 8 bases, with 24 bases remaining between them. The CDR3 loop spans 17 amino acids. CDR1 is SGHTA and CDR2 is FQGNSA in the germline V gene. CDR3 residues: CASMQLPATTPHSPLHF. Written as DNA, the CDR3 is TGTGCCAGCATGCAGCTACCCGCTACCACACCCCATTCACCCCTCCACTTT.

The V call is TRBV3-1 (or the pseudogene TRBV3-2), the J call TRBJ1-5; D gene uncertain. The V gene's germline CDR1 is LGHDT and CDR2 YNNKEL (reference sequence). V was trimmed by 0 bases and J by 0 bases, leaving 3 bases between them. There are 14 residues in the CDR3. This CDR3 reads CASSQEASNQPQHF. The CDR3 coding sequence is TGTGCCAGCAGCCAAGAGGCTAGCAATCAGCCCCAGCATTTT.

This chain joins TRBV27 and TRBJ1-6; D is unclear. With 2 bases removed from V and 9 bases from J, the gap between germline ends came to 17 bases. The CDR3 is 16 amino acids. Germline CDR1 MNHEY, CDR2 SMNVEV (reference sequence). The chain's CDR3 is CASSLNLLVVGSPLHF. The CDR3, as DNA: TGTGCCAGCAGTTTAAATCTCTTGGTGGTAGGTTCACCCCTCCACTTT.

V and J are TRBV29-1 and TRBJ1-2; D is uncertain. With 7 bases removed from V and 6 bases from J, the gap between germline ends came to 15 bases. Germline lookup yields CDR1 SQVTM and CDR2 ANQGSEA. This CDR3 region has 12 residues. The DNA of the CDR3 is TGCAGCGCGCGAGACCTCCGAGATGGCTACACCTTC. Encoded protein: CSARDLRDGYTF.

V and J are TRBV18 and TRBJ1-5, with D possibly being TRBD1 (5 bases). The length of the CDR3 is 13 residues. Germline-derived CDR1 and CDR2 are KGHSH and LQKENI. V shed 0 bases and J shed 7 bases, with 7 bases lying between them. Here the CDR3 DNA reads TGTGCCAGCTCACCACCTGGGGGACAGCCCCAGCATTTT. Encoded protein: CASSPPGGQPQHF.

V usage is TRBV15 and J usage is TRBJ2-4; D possibly corresponds to TRBD1 (6 bases). The CDR3 is 16 amino acids. V was trimmed by 4 bases and J by 2 bases, leaving 15 bases between them. Germline V gene sequence: CDR1 LNHNV, CDR2 YYDKDF (reference sequence). The CDR3 sequence: CATSKGQGLTKNIQYF. The CDR3 DNA follows: TGTGCCACCAGCAAGGGGCAGGGGTTAACCAAAAACATTCAGTACTTC.

The chain links TRBV3-1 (or the pseudogene TRBV3-2) to TRBJ1-4; a possible D gene is TRBD1 (6 bases). The CDR3 is made up of 18 amino acids. Trimming shortened V by 0 bases and J by 8 bases, and 22 bases separated the two germline ends. The germline V gene has CDR1 LGHDT and CDR2 YNNKEL (reference sequence). The CDR3 loop reads CASSQDTRRGELLEKLFF. The CDR3 region has the DNA TGTGCCAGCAGCCAAGATACAAGAAGGGGGGAGCTTTTAGAAAAACTGTTTTTT.

The chain links TRBV6-5 to TRBJ1-1; D is undetermined. Between the trimmed V and J ends, which lost 1 base and 2 bases, there was a span of 11 bases. CDR3 length: 15 residues. Germline lookup yields CDR1 MNHEY and CDR2 SVGAGI. CDR3 nucleotides: TGTGCCAGCAGTTACTATGGCCGGGGTAACACTGAAGCTTTCTTT. This translates into CASSYYGRGNTEAFF.

This rearrangement joins TRBV3-1 (or the pseudogene TRBV3-2) to TRBJ1-1, with TRBD1 matching 8 bases. Germline V gene lookup returns CDR1 LGHDT and CDR2 YNNKEL (reference sequence). CDR3 length equals 13 residues. The ends lost 5 bases at V and 4 bases at J; junction bases unmatched: 3. The CDR3 nucleotides are TGTGCCAGCAGCTTGGGACAGGCCACTGAAGCTTTCTTT. It is translated as CASSLGQATEAFF.

The chain uses TRBV28 and TRBJ2-2, with D perhaps TRBD1 (6 bases). CDR3 size: 15 residues. Trimming took off 8 bases at V and 5 bases at J, with 18 bases between the two ends. Looked up from germline, CDR1 is MDHEN and CDR2 is SYDVKM. CDR3 residues: CASSLSGAKTGELFF. DNA for the CDR3: TGTGCCAGCTCCCTTTCAGGGGCAAAGACCGGGGAGCTGTTTTTT.

The chain is built from TRBV19 and TRBJ1-4; 9 bases match TRBD1. Unmatched junction bases numbered 5, after V lost 5 bases and J lost 7 bases. The CDR3 has 14 residues. CDR1 is LNHDA and CDR2 is SQIVND in the germline V gene (reference sequence). The CDR3 DNA reads as TGTGCCAGTAGTTCTCCGGGACAGGGTGAAAAACTGTTTTTT. Protein product: CASSSPGQGEKLFF.

In its sample, this clone was seen a few times. The chain couples TRBV5-1 to TRBJ2-5; tentative D call: TRBD2 (5 bases). The V gene's germline CDR1 is SGHRS and CDR2 YFSETQ. The CDR3 runs 19 residues. The V end was cut by 0 bases, the J end by 5 bases, with 26 bases between. CDR3 protein: CASSLAPTRFGREQETQYF. The CDR3 coding sequence is TGCGCCAGCAGCTTGGCGCCTACTAGGTTTGGTCGCGAGCAGGAGACCCAGTACTTC.

This rearrangement joins TRBV3-1 (or the pseudogene TRBV3-2) to TRBJ1-5; D may be TRBD1 (6 bases). Germline CDR1 reads LGHDT; CDR2 reads YNNKEL (reference sequence). With 3 bases removed from V and 2 bases from J, the gap between germline ends came to 11 bases. The CDR3 covers 15 residues. CDR3 DNA sequence: TGTGCCAGCAGCCAGGAGGGGGTTGGCAATCAGCCCCAGCATTTT. Its protein product is CASSQEGVGNQPQHF.

This clone was counted at least ten times. Here the CDR3 reads CASSAPGTSGTGTQYF. As DNA, the CDR3 is TGTGCCAGCAGCGCCCCCGGGACTAGCGGCACAGGGACCCAGTACTTC. The V call is TRBV9, the J call TRBJ2-5; 11 nucleotides line up with TRBD2. V gave up 3 bases and J gave up 7 bases; unmatched junction bases: 11. Germline V gene sequence: CDR1 SGDLS, CDR2 YYNGEE. The CDR3 is 16 amino acids.

The chain employs TRBV5-1 and TRBJ2-6; 8 bases are a match to TRBD1. The CDR3 runs to 17 residues. Germline values: CDR1 SGHRS, CDR2 YFSETQ. J gave up 3 bases and V 3 bases, and 8 bases lay outside the gene matches. The CDR3 bases are TGCGCCAGCAGCTGGGGGCAGGGGGCCAGTGGGGCCAACGTCCTGACTTTC. As protein: CASSWGQGASGANVLTF.

The CDR3 loop is CASSPGTFTDTQYF. Here the CDR3 DNA reads TGTGCCAGCAGCCCGGGGACTTTCACAGATACGCAGTATTTT. This rearrangement joins TRBV9 to TRBJ2-3; possible D gene TRBD2, 6 bases. V lost 4 bases and J lost 2, with 11 bases in between. The germline V gene has CDR1 SGDLS and CDR2 YYNGEE. This CDR3 is built from 14 residues.

This chain links TRBV28 with TRBJ1-2; no definite D call. Trimming cost V 6 bases and J 7 bases, with 15 bases left between them. Per germline, CDR1 MDHEN and CDR2 SYDVKM. This CDR3 region has 13 residues. CDR3 protein: CASRSFYGSGYTF. CDR3 in DNA: TGTGCCAGCAGATCTTTTTATGGTTCTGGCTACACCTTC.

The chain couples TRBV7-2 to TRBJ2-7; perhaps TRBD2 as D (5 bases). V was shortened by 1 base and J by 3 bases, with 7 bases between the two germline ends. In germline, CDR1 is SGHTA, CDR2 FQGNSA. The CDR3 runs 13 residues. CDR3 nucleotides: TGTGCCAGCAGCTTAGTGGCGGGCTACGAGCAGTACGTC. Amino acids: CASSLVAGYEQYV.

The chain carries TRBV4-1 and TRBJ1-2; D is uncertain. Germline assignment: CDR1 MGHRA and CDR2 YSYEKL. V lost 3 bases to trimming and J lost 1 base, with 3 bases between them. The CDR3 has 12 residues. This CDR3 reads CASSQSNYGYTF. CDR3 in DNA: TGCGCCAGCAGCCAGAGTAACTATGGCTACACCTTC.

The chain has TRBV5-4 and TRBJ2-3; TRBD2 agrees at 9 bases. Trimming removed 7 bases from V and 9 bases from J; junction bases left unmatched: 9. Germline-derived CDR1 and CDR2 are SGHNT and YYREEE (reference sequence). CDR3 length: 13 residues. CDR3 amino acids: CASPSGAPGTQYF. The CDR3 DNA reads as TGTGCCAGCCCTAGCGGGGCTCCGGGGACGCAGTATTTT.

The chain employs TRBV3-1 (or the pseudogene TRBV3-2) and TRBJ2-7; 8 nucleotides match TRBD1. The V segment lost 2 bases and the J segment 4 bases; nucleotides outside the gene matches: 7. The CDR3 is 15 residues long. In germline, CDR1 is LGHDT, CDR2 YNNKEL (reference sequence). CDR3 bases: TGTGCCAGCAGCCAAACGCCCGGACAGGGATACGAGCAGTACGTC. Its translation: CASSQTPGQGYEQYV.

The J gene is TRBJ2-5, the V gene TRBV7-9; TRBD2 agrees at 7 bases. This CDR3 contains 16 residues. Germline loops: CDR1 SEHNR, CDR2 FQNEAQ (reference sequence). V was pared by 5 bases and J by 2 bases, with 11 bases of the junction left unmatched. CDR3 in DNA: TGTGCCAGCAGCCAACCCGCCGCGGGGGTTCAAGAGACCCAGTACTTC. This sequence encodes CASSQPAAGVQETQYF.

The chain uses TRBV5-4 and TRBJ2-5; 7 bases are a match to TRBD2. J lost 5 bases, V lost 4 bases, and 20 bases had no gene match. Per germline, CDR1 SGHNT and CDR2 YYREEE (reference sequence). CDR3 length: 18 residues. The CDR3 protein is CASSRALPRAGVGETQYF. For the CDR3, the DNA is TGTGCCAGCAGCCGAGCACTACCTCGGGCGGGAGTAGGGGAGACCCAGTACTTC.

The chain recombines TRBV5-1 with TRBJ1-1, with no clear D. The CDR3 length is 13 residues. CDR1 and CDR2 (germline): SGHRS, YFSETQ. V dropped 1 base and J dropped 2 bases, with 6 bases sitting between them. CDR3 sequence: CASSLTANTEAFF. DNA of the CDR3: TGCGCCAGCAGCTTGACAGCAAACACTGAAGCTTTCTTT. The full variable domain, with the rest looked up from reference TRBV5-1 and TRBJ1-1, is KAGVTQTPRYLIKTRGQQVTLSCSPISGHRSVSWYQQTPGQGLQFLFEYFSETQRNKGNFPGRFSGRQFSNSRSEMNVSTLELGDSALYLCASSLTANTEAFFGQGTRLTVV.

The rearrangement uses TRBV7-2 and TRBJ2-1; the D gene is possibly TRBD2 (5 bases). Trimming removed 1 base at V and 9 bases at J, with 10 bases between. CDR3 length: 13 residues. The germline V gene encodes CDR1 SGHTA and CDR2 FQGNSA. The CDR3 DNA sequence: TGTGCCAGCAGCTTAGTGTCGGGATCTGAGCAGTTCTTC. Amino acid sequence: CASSLVSGSEQFF.